This is a list of T cell receptor beta chains from one sample in a study of blood T cell repertoires in COVID-19. The protocol was immunoSEQ multiplex PCR, while the TCRdb copy is restricted to in-frame clones and leaves out a portion. The sample shows 130,000 to 150,000 clones, 80% to 90% of them seen only once. Sequencing used peripheral blood. The receptors were gathered from a woman aged 45 to 65 with acute or convalescent COVID-19. Both conserved end residues are part of each CDR3. The D gene is left open where the match is weak. Size is omitted from some rows. Given values are once, few, many or a class for expanded clones.

J gene	D gene	V gene	clone size	CDR3 protein	CDR3 DNA
TRBJ2-1	TRBD2	TRBV7-3	.	CASSFVSGRPSSYNEQFF	TGTGCCAGCAGCTTTGTGAGCGGGAGGCCCAGCTCCTACAATGAGCAGTTCTTC
TRBJ1-2	TRBD1	TRBV30	.	CASRQGYPNYGYTF	TGTGCCTCGAGACAGGGCTATCCTAACTATGGCTACACCTTC
TRBJ2-7	.	TRBV7-9	.	CASSFAYEQYF	TGTGCCAGCAGCTTCGCCTACGAGCAGTACTTC
TRBJ2-5	TRBD1	TRBV18	.	CASSPLLQGAQETQYF	TGTGCCAGCTCACCACTGCTCCAGGGGGCTCAAGAGACCCAGTACTTC
TRBJ2-1	.	TRBV7-2	once	CASSPRGQRTYNEQFF	TGTGCCAGCAGCCCCAGAGGACAGCGGACGTACAATGAGCAGTTCTTC
TRBJ1-5	.	TRBV27	.	CASSFSGSQPQHF	TGTGCCAGCAGTTTTTCAGGGTCCCAGCCCCAGCATTTT
TRBJ2-2	.	TRBV19	.	CASSTSGITGELFF	TGTGCCAGTAGTACCTCAGGGATCACCGGGGAGCTGTTTTTT
TRBJ1-1	.	TRBV6-1	.	CASSEAGQGTEAFF	TGTGCCAGCAGTGAAGCGGGACAAGGAACTGAAGCTTTCTTT
TRBJ2-2	TRBD2	TRBV7-3	.	CASSSPPTSGYTGELFF	TGTGCCAGCAGCTCCCCCCCGACTAGCGGGTACACCGGGGAGCTGTTTTTT
TRBJ1-2	.	TRBV6-5	.	CASSYTYRELGYGYTF	TGTGCCAGCAGTTACACCTACAGGGAGTTAGGGTATGGCTACACCTTC
TRBJ1-2	TRBD1	TRBV28	.	CASSHRTGVYGYTF	TGTGCCAGCAGTCACCGGACAGGGGTCTATGGCTACACCTTC
TRBJ1-1	.	TRBV15	.	CATSRDLNSNTEAFF	TGTGCCACCAGCAGAGATTTAAACTCGAACACTGAAGCTTTCTTT
TRBJ2-3	TRBD1	TRBV18	.	CASSSFRDRVLVTDTQYF	TGTGCCAGCTCGTCATTCCGGGACAGGGTCCTTGTGACAGATACGCAGTATTTT
TRBJ2-3	.	TRBV24-1	.	CATGWAGPNTDTQYF	TGTGCCACAGGCTGGGCGGGCCCCAACACAGATACGCAGTATTTT
TRBJ2-1	.	TRBV3-1/TRBV3-2	.	CASSQDAARSYNEQFF	TGTGCCAGCAGCCAAGACGCGGCTAGGAGCTACAATGAGCAGTTCTTC
TRBJ2-1	TRBD2	TRBV7-9	.	CASSFGYSGSLNYNEQFF	TGTGCCAGCAGCTTTGGGTATAGCGGGAGTTTGAACTACAATGAGCAGTTCTTC
TRBJ2-3	TRBD2	TRBV27	.	CASSSSGSIPLDTQYF	TGTGCCAGCAGTTCTAGCGGGAGTATCCCACTAGATACGCAGTATTTT
TRBJ1-2	TRBD1	TRBV24-1	.	CATSDGRGQVGNYGYTF	TGTGCCACCAGTGACGGCAGGGGGCAAGTCGGTAACTATGGCTACACCTTC
TRBJ2-1	.	TRBV6-6	.	CASSYSMRVNEQFF	TGTGCCAGCAGTTACTCGATGCGGGTCAATGAGCAGTTCTTC
TRBJ1-3	TRBD1	TRBV6-5	once	CASSTGGSGNTIYF	TGTGCCAGCAGCACAGGGGGATCTGGAAACACCATATATTTT
TRBJ2-7	.	TRBV3-1/TRBV3-2	.	CASSQGSDYEQYF	TGTGCCAGCAGCCAAGGGTCAGATTACGAGCAGTACTTC
TRBJ1-1	.	TRBV5-1	.	CASSLSTGLNTEAFF	TGCGCCAGCAGCCTTTCGACAGGTCTGAACACTGAAGCTTTCTTT
TRBJ2-1	TRBD2	TRBV27	few	CASSLSKTASGRDEQFF	TGTGCCAGCAGTTTATCGAAGACGGCTAGCGGGAGGGATGAGCAGTTCTTC
TRBJ1-6	.	TRBV15	.	CATSRDQGIPPLHF	TGTGCCACCAGCAGAGATCAGGGGATTCCACCCCTCCACTTT
TRBJ2-2	TRBD2	TRBV3-1/TRBV3-2	.	CASSQDRLAGVLNTGELFF	TGTGCCAGCAGCCAAGATAGGCTAGCGGGGGTTCTGAACACCGGGGAGCTGTTTTTT
TRBJ2-1	TRBD1	TRBV24-1	.	CATSDTIPGQFYNEQFF	TGTGCCACCAGTGATACTATACCGGGACAGTTCTACAATGAGCAGTTCTTC
TRBJ2-7	TRBD1	TRBV9	.	CASSTGQPSSYEQYF	TGTGCCAGCAGCACGGGACAGCCCAGCTCCTACGAGCAGTACTTC
TRBJ1-1	.	TRBV19	.	CASGALGTRYTEAFF	TGTGCCAGTGGGGCGCTAGGAACCAGATACACTGAAGCTTTCTTT
TRBJ1-6	TRBD1	TRBV6-5	few	CASSPQGASSPLHF	TGTGCCAGCAGCCCACAGGGGGCGAGTTCACCCCTCCACTTT
TRBJ2-7	TRBD2	TRBV5-4	once	CASTLSGVSYEQYF	TGTGCCAGCACCCTCAGCGGGGTCTCCTACGAGCAGTACTTC
TRBJ2-7	TRBD2	TRBV7-6	.	CASSYRTSGGHEQYF	TGTGCCAGCAGCTACCGGACTAGCGGGGGCCACGAGCAGTACTTC
TRBJ2-1	.	TRBV11-2	.	CASSLFASLYNEQFF	TGTGCCAGCAGCTTATTTGCTAGCCTCTACAATGAGCAGTTCTTC
TRBJ2-1	.	TRBV5-1	.	CASSLFRGAPNEQFF	TGCGCCAGCAGCTTGTTTCGGGGGGCGCCTAATGAGCAGTTCTTC
TRBJ1-1	.	TRBV30	.	CAWVRGLANTEAFF	TGTGCCTGGGTTAGAGGACTGGCGAACACTGAAGCTTTCTTT
TRBJ1-1	.	TRBV5-4	.	CASSLATRDRTEAFF	TGTGCCAGCAGCTTGGCGACCCGGGATCGCACTGAAGCTTTCTTT
TRBJ1-5	TRBD1	TRBV5-4	.	CASSPDRGRNQPQHF	TGTGCCAGCAGCCCTGACAGGGGCCGCAATCAGCCCCAGCATTTT
TRBJ2-7	TRBD1	TRBV10-1	few	CASSEYRGEQYF	TGCGCCAGCAGTGAGTACAGGGGCGAGCAGTACTTC
TRBJ2-2	.	TRBV6-1	.	CASSEATGPFTGELFF	TGTGCCAGCAGTGAAGCAACAGGGCCTTTCACCGGGGAGCTGTTTTTT
TRBJ1-1	.	TRBV19	.	CASSMGATEAFF	TGTGCCAGTAGTATGGGGGCGACTGAAGCTTTCTTT
TRBJ1-4	TRBD1	TRBV7-6	.	CASRRGTGGIEKLFF	TGTGCCAGCAGGCGGGGGACAGGGGGCATCGAAAAACTGTTTTTT
TRBJ2-2	TRBD1	TRBV27	.	CASSPLGTGAYELFF	TGTGCCAGCAGTCCCCTCGGGACAGGGGCTTACGAGCTGTTTTTT
TRBJ2-2	.	TRBV7-9	.	CASSLWQVLNTGELFF	TGTGCCAGCAGCCTTTGGCAGGTTCTGAACACCGGGGAGCTGTTTTTT
TRBJ1-4	.	TRBV7-9	.	CASSSQLDGGVEKLFF	TGTGCCAGCAGCTCCCAATTAGACGGAGGGGTTGAAAAACTGTTTTTT
TRBJ1-5	TRBD1	TRBV28	.	CASRSGGEGGQPQHF	TGTGCCAGCAGATCAGGGGGAGAGGGGGGACAGCCCCAGCATTTT
TRBJ2-7	.	TRBV30	.	CAWSPQGSYEQYF	TGTGCCTGGAGTCCTCAGGGGTCCTACGAGCAGTACTTC
TRBJ2-1	TRBD2	TRBV2	.	CASSVTSVHSYNEQFF	TGTGCCAGCAGTGTGACTAGCGTGCACTCCTACAATGAGCAGTTCTTC
TRBJ1-1	.	TRBV18	.	CASSPPSLGANTEAFF	TGTGCCAGCTCACCACCGTCCCTGGGGGCGAACACTGAAGCTTTCTTT
TRBJ1-2	.	TRBV29-1	.	CSVEAQGNYGYTF	TGCAGCGTTGAAGCACAGGGAAACTATGGCTACACCTTC
TRBJ2-2	TRBD1	TRBV6-6	.	CASSQDRPLTGGELFF	TGTGCCAGCAGTCAGGACAGGCCCCTAACAGGCGGGGAGCTGTTTTTT
TRBJ1-2	TRBD1	TRBV9	.	CASSPWTGENYGYTF	TGTGCCAGCAGCCCTTGGACAGGGGAGAACTATGGCTACACCTTC
TRBJ1-2	.	TRBV6-5	.	CASSYSPYLGWGYTF	TGTGCCAGCAGTTACTCCCCCTACCTCGGGTGGGGCTACACCTTC
TRBJ2-6	TRBD1	TRBV19	.	CASSILSGGTGANVLTF	TGTGCCAGTAGTATATTGTCAGGGGGCACTGGGGCCAACGTCCTGACTTTC
TRBJ2-7	TRBD2	TRBV6-5	.	CASPATGRETYEQYF	TGTGCCAGCCCAGCTACCGGGAGGGAAACCTACGAGCAGTACTTC
TRBJ1-6	.	TRBV27	.	CASMRAAYNSPLHF	TGTGCCAGCATGCGGGCAGCCTATAATTCACCCCTCCACTTT
TRBJ2-1	TRBD2	TRBV20-1	.	CSASTSGRVDEQFF	TGCAGTGCTAGTACTAGCGGGAGGGTAGATGAGCAGTTCTTC
TRBJ1-1	.	TRBV9	.	CASSSYPLNTEAFF	TGTGCCAGCAGCAGCTACCCTCTGAACACTGAAGCTTTCTTT
TRBJ2-7	.	TRBV24-1	.	CATSDGALSYEQYF	TGTGCCACCAGTGATGGGGCTCTCTCCTACGAGCAGTACTTC